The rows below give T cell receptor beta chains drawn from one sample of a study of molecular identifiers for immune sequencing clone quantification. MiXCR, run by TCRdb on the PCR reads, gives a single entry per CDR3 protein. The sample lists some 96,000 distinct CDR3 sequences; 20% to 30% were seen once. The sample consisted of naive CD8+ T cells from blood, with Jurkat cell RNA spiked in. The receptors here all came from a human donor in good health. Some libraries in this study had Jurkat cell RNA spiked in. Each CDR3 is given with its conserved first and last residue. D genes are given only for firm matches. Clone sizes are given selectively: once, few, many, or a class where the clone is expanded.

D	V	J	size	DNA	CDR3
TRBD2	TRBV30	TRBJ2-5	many	TGTGCCTGGAGTACCGGGACTACTGGAGGAGAGACCCAGTACTTC	CAWSTGTTGGETQYF
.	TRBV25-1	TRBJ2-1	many	TGTGCCAGCAGTGAAAGGTTGGCAGGGGGGGATGAGCAGTTCTTC	CASSERLAGGDEQFF
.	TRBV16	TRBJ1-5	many	TGTGCCAGCAGCCAATCCGACAGCGCATATAGCAATCAGCCCCAGCATTTT	CASSQSDSAYSNQPQHF
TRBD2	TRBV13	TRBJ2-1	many	TGTGCCAGCAGCCCGGCACTAGCGGACGAACTCTCCTACAATGAGCAGTTCTTC	CASSPALADELSYNEQFF
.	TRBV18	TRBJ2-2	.	TGTGCCAACTCACTGGGCTTCACCGGGGAGCTGTTTTTT	CANSLGFTGELFF
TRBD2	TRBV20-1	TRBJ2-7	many	TGCAGTGCTAGAGAGAGTCCAGCGGGGACCTCCTACGAGCAGTACTTC	CSARESPAGTSYEQYF
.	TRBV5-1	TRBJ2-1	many	TGCGCCAGCAGCTTGGACGGTGCCAATGAGCAGTTCTTC	CASSLDGANEQFF
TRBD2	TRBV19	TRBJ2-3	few	TGTGCCAGTAGTATCTTGCGGGGGAACACAGATACGCAGTATTTT	CASSILRGNTDTQYF
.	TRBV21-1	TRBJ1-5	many	TGTGCCAGCACCAAAATCCGGACGGAGGGCTCTCGCCCGCCTCAGCCCCAGCATTTT	CASTKIRTEGSRPPQPQHF
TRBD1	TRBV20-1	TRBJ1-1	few	TGCAGTGCTAGAGACCCGGACAGGGGGAACACTGAAGCTTTCTTT	CSARDPDRGNTEAFF
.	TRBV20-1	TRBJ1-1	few	TGCAGTGCTTCATACCTGGACAGCCTGGGACCTGAAGCTTTCTTT	CSASYLDSLGPEAFF
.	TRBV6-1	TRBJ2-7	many	TGTGCCAGCAGTGAGGTTTTCTACGAGCAGTACTTC	CASSEVFYEQYF
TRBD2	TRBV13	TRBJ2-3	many	TGTGCCAGCAGCTCCCGACTAGCGGGGGACCTAGGTACGCAGTATTTT	CASSSRLAGDLGTQYF
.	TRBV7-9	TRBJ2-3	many	TGTGCCAGCAGCCCGAGGACTACACCTGGAACAGATACGCAGTATTTT	CASSPRTTPGTDTQYF
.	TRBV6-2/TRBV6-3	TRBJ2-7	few	TGTGCCAGCAGTGACTGGACGGGATCCTACGAGCAGTACTTC	CASSDWTGSYEQYF
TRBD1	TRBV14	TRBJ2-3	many	TGTGCCAGCAGCCTGAGCGCGGGACAGGGGGTATCAGATACGCAGTATTTT	CASSLSAGQGVSDTQYF
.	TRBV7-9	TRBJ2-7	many	TGTGCCAGCAGCTTAGGTTCCGGCTACGAGCAGTACTTC	CASSLGSGYEQYF